This T cell receptor beta chain was profiled in a study of blood T cell repertoires in COVID-19. Study-wide context: The study drew acute and convalescent COVID-19 samples from the United States, Italy and Spain. The analysed material was cDNA or gDNA that came from T cells, B-cell-depleted T cells, or PBMCs.

The V end was cut by 5 bases, the J end by 7 bases, with 21 bases between. The CDR3 covers 16 residues. From germline, CDR1 is MNHEY and CDR2 SVGEGT. In the original workflow: From reference gene primer amplification, estimates of nucleated cell counts were derived. The table came from immunoSEQ multiplex PCR; TCRdb's copy has only in-frame clones and leaves some out. The DNA gave D and trimming, while V, J and clone size come from that table. The sample consists of about 120,000 clones, 80% to 90% of them appearing once. The receptor was isolated from a human donor in a cohort sampled during active COVID-19. The J gene is TRBJ2-1, the V gene TRBV6-2 or TRBV6-3, with D tentatively TRBD1 (5 bases). Sequencing used peripheral blood. Written as DNA, the CDR3 is TGTGCCAGCAGTACCCTGGGGCCCGAGTCTTTAAATGAGCAGTTCTTC. This codes for CASSTLGPESLNEQFF.